This TCR beta chain was found in a study of blood T cell repertoires in COVID-19. Germline-derived CDR1 and CDR2 are SGHTA and FQGNSA. The CDR3 spans 15 residues. The J segment lost 6 bases and the V segment lost 2 bases, leaving 7 bases of the junction unmatched. This clone was seen only once. Study processing details: Amplification with reference gene primers provided the estimates of nucleated cell counts. Using immunoSEQ multiplex PCR, the repertoire was profiled, and TCRdb retains in-frame clones only, with some absent. V, J and clone size reflect that table, while D and trimming were determined from the DNA. Of about 210,000 clones in the sample, approximately 80% are singletons; the top ten hold about 7.8%.

Sequenced sample: peripheral blood. The receptor comes from a woman of 80 years or more with COVID-19, enrolled during active disease. The genes are TRBV7-2 and TRBJ2-3; 8 nucleotides line up with TRBD2. The CDR3 reads CASSLSRGVGDTQYF. In DNA, the CDR3 is TGTGCCAGCAGCTTATCGCGGGGGGTAGGTGATACGCAGTATTTT.